This T cell receptor (beta chain) derives from a study of cytomegalovirus exposure and HLA in healthy donors. This CDR3 comprises 16 residues. Germline trimming cut 5 bases from V and 6 bases from J; bases unmatched to any gene: 13. CDR1 SGHTA and CDR2 FQGNSA come from the germline V gene. The PCR used 60 Vbeta and 13 Jbeta primers. Using immunoSEQ multiplex PCR, the repertoire was profiled, and TCRdb retains in-frame clones only, with some absent. The table shows some 150,000 clones, with 80% occurring only once. The rearrangement uses TRBV7-2 and TRBJ2-3, with 8 bases fitting TRBD2. This TCR derives from a woman in her forties or fifties in good health and CMV-seronegative. Sequencing was carried out using PBMCs. CDR3 residues: CASSPEGTSGFDTQYF. DNA of the CDR3: TGTGCCAGCAGCCCCGAGGGGACTAGTGGCTTCGATACGCAGTATTTT.